This record looks at one T cell receptor beta chain sequence and its context. Its matching antigen is unknown. Only in-frame clones appear in the TCRdb table, and some are missing; sequencing was by immunoSEQ multiplex PCR. The sample contains tens of thousands of clones, about 78% of which appear only once. Before sequencing, viral peptide pools were used by the ViraFEST assay to expand antigen-specific CD4+ T cells. Having been cultured for ten to eleven days, the cells underwent CD4+ T cell isolation. Neither prior SARS-CoV-2 infection nor positive nucleocapsid antibodies were present in the vaccine recipients. The sample belongs to a study of vaccination effects on CD4 cells after COVID-19. Study at large: Two-dose BNT162b2 or mRNA-1273 vaccination was given to participants.

The CDR3 has 16 amino acids. Per the germline V gene, CDR1 is LNHNV and CDR2 is YYDKDF (reference sequence). V lost 0 bases and J lost 0, with 11 bases in between. The sequence was obtained from a human donor who received a COVID-19 vaccine. Source: CD4+ T cells from PBMCs cultured with SARS-CoV-2 spike peptides, taken before COVID-19 vaccination. The chain employs TRBV15 and TRBJ1-2; D is unresolved. This CDR3 is CATSRDSLGSNYGYTF. DNA of the CDR3: TGTGCCACCAGCAGAGATAGTTTGGGGTCTAACTATGGCTACACCTTC. Filled out from reference TRBV15 and TRBJ1-2, the complete variable domain reads DAMVIQNPRYQVTQFGKPVTLSCSQTLNHNVMYWYQQKSSQAPKLLFHYYDKDFNNEADTPDNFQSRRPNTSFCFLDIRSPGLGDTAMYLCATSRDSLGSNYGYTFGSGTRLTVV.